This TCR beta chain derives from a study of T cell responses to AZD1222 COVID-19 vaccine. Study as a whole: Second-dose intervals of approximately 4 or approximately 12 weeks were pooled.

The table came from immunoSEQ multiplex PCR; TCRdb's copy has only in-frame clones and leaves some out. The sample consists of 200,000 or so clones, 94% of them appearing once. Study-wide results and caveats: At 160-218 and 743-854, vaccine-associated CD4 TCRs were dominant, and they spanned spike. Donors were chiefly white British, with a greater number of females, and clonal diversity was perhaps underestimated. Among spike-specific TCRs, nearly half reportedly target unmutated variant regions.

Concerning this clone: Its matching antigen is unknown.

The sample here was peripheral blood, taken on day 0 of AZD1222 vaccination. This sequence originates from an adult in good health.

The CDR3 sequence: CASSPKRQGNYGYTF. Written as DNA, the CDR3 is TGTGCCAGCAGTCCGAAAAGACAGGGCAACTATGGCTACACCTTC. The V and J genes are TRBV27 and TRBJ1-2, with 7 bases matching TRBD1. The length of the CDR3 is 15 residues. Germline CDR1 MNHEY, CDR2 SMNVEV (reference sequence). V lost 5 bases and J lost 2; bases outside the gene matches: 8.